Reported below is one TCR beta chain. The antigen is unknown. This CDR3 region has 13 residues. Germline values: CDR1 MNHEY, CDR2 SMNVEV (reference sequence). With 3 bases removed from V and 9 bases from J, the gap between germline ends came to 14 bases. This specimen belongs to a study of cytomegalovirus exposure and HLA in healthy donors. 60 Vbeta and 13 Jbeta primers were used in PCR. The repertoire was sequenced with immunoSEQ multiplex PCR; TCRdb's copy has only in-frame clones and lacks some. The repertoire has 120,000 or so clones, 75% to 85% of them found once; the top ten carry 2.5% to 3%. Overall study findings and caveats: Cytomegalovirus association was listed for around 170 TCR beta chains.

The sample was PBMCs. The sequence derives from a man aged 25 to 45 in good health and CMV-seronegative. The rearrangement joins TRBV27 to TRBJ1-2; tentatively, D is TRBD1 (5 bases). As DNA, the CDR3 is TGTGCCAGCAGTTTTGGGCCCCAGGGTCGCTACACCTTC. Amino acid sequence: CASSFGPQGRYTF.